A selection of T cell receptor beta chains follows, all from one sample in a study of cytomegalovirus exposure and HLA in healthy donors. Data came from immunoSEQ multiplex PCR; TCRdb stores just in-frame clones and leaves some out. Of some 150,000 clones in the sample, 75% to 90% were seen once. The material sequenced was PBMCs. These receptors were obtained from a woman between 45 and 65 years old in good health and CMV-seropositive. The CDR3 runs from the conserved cysteine through the conserved F or W. Each record gives: clone size, D gene, J gene, V gene, CDR3 DNA, CDR3 protein. D genes are given only for firm matches. For some rows the clone size is stated as once, few or many, or as a class when expanded; others skip it.

clone_size: .; d_call: .; j_call: TRBJ2-7; v_call: TRBV11-1; cdr3_nt: TGTGCCAGCAGCTTAGGAAGATCCCTCTACGAGCAGTACTTC; cdr3_aa: CASSLGRSLYEQYF
clone_size: .; d_call: .; j_call: TRBJ1-2; v_call: TRBV2; cdr3_nt: TGTGCCAGCAGTGTGGAGACCTTTAGTAGCGGCTACACCTTC; cdr3_aa: CASSVETFSSGYTF
clone_size: .; d_call: .; j_call: TRBJ1-1; v_call: TRBV2; cdr3_nt: TGTGCCAGCAGAAGGGAGGGGAAAGGGACTGAAGCTTTCTTT; cdr3_aa: CASRREGKGTEAFF
clone_size: .; d_call: TRBD1; j_call: TRBJ1-4; v_call: TRBV5-8; cdr3_nt: TGTGCCAGCAGCACTCCAGGGGGGCCAGATAATAATGAAAAACTGTTTTTT; cdr3_aa: CASSTPGGPDNNEKLFF
clone_size: .; d_call: .; j_call: TRBJ1-1; v_call: TRBV27; cdr3_nt: TGTGCCAGCAGGTCTCAGGGATCTGAAGCTTTCTTT; cdr3_aa: CASRSQGSEAFF
clone_size: .; d_call: TRBD1; j_call: TRBJ1-1; v_call: TRBV28; cdr3_nt: TGTGCCAGCAGTTTACCCCAGGACAGGGAAGCTTTCTTT; cdr3_aa: CASSLPQDREAFF
clone_size: .; d_call: .; j_call: TRBJ1-6; v_call: TRBV9; cdr3_nt: TGTGCCAGCAGCACGAACAGGCCGGGTAGTAATTCACCCCTCCACTTT; cdr3_aa: CASSTNRPGSNSPLHF
clone_size: .; d_call: TRBD2; j_call: TRBJ2-1; v_call: TRBV5-1; cdr3_nt: TGCGCCAGCAGCTCTACCGGGACTAGCGGTTACAATGAGCAGTTCTTC; cdr3_aa: CASSSTGTSGYNEQFF
clone_size: few; d_call: .; j_call: TRBJ2-5; v_call: TRBV5-1; cdr3_nt: TGCGCCAGCAGCTTTGGTGCAGGGGTCAGGGAGACCCAGTACTTC; cdr3_aa: CASSFGAGVRETQYF
clone_size: few; d_call: .; j_call: TRBJ1-1; v_call: TRBV19; cdr3_nt: TGTGCCAGTAGTCTGACCTCGGCGGGCGAAGCTTTCTTT; cdr3_aa: CASSLTSAGEAFF
clone_size: .; d_call: .; j_call: TRBJ1-1; v_call: TRBV18; cdr3_nt: TGTGCCAGCTCCTTAGCGGGCACTAACACTGAAGCTTTCTTT; cdr3_aa: CASSLAGTNTEAFF
clone_size: .; d_call: .; j_call: TRBJ1-5; v_call: TRBV7-9; cdr3_nt: TGTGCCAGCAGCGCCGGCGGTAATCAGCCCCAGCATTTT; cdr3_aa: CASSAGGNQPQHF
clone_size: .; d_call: .; j_call: TRBJ1-3; v_call: TRBV4-2; cdr3_nt: TGTGCCAGCAGCCAAGGACAGTTCTCTGGAAACACCATATATTTT; cdr3_aa: CASSQGQFSGNTIYF
clone_size: .; d_call: TRBD2; j_call: TRBJ2-1; v_call: TRBV7-9; cdr3_nt: TGTGCCAGCAGCTTACCTAGCGGGGGGGCCGGGAATGAGCAGTTCTTC; cdr3_aa: CASSLPSGGAGNEQFF
clone_size: .; d_call: .; j_call: TRBJ2-7; v_call: TRBV7-2; cdr3_nt: TGTGCCAGCAGCTTAGCCCGGGATACCGAGCAGTACTTC; cdr3_aa: CASSLARDTEQYF
clone_size: .; d_call: .; j_call: TRBJ2-5; v_call: TRBV14; cdr3_nt: TGTGCCAGCACCAAGGCAGGGGTGGAGACCCAGTACTTC; cdr3_aa: CASTKAGVETQYF
clone_size: .; d_call: .; j_call: TRBJ2-1; v_call: TRBV4-2; cdr3_nt: TGTGCCAGCAGCCAGGACTATCTGTATGAGCAGTTCTTC; cdr3_aa: CASSQDYLYEQFF
clone_size: .; d_call: .; j_call: TRBJ1-1; v_call: TRBV5-1; cdr3_nt: TGCGCCAGCAGCCCGGGTGAGAACACTGAAGCTTTCTTT; cdr3_aa: CASSPGENTEAFF
clone_size: few; d_call: TRBD2; j_call: TRBJ2-1; v_call: TRBV28; cdr3_nt: TGTGCCAGCAGCCATCTAGCGGGGGCTGACAATGAGCAGTTCTTC; cdr3_aa: CASSHLAGADNEQFF
clone_size: .; d_call: TRBD1; j_call: TRBJ1-5; v_call: TRBV27; cdr3_nt: TGTGCCAGCAGCCCAGGACAGGCATACAATCAGCCCCAGCATTTT; cdr3_aa: CASSPGQAYNQPQHF
clone_size: .; d_call: TRBD2; j_call: TRBJ2-2; v_call: TRBV7-9; cdr3_nt: TGTGCCGGCTATAGCGGGGGTTACACCGGGGAGCTGTTTTTC; cdr3_aa: CAGYSGGYTGELFF
clone_size: once; d_call: TRBD1; j_call: TRBJ1-1; v_call: TRBV6-5; cdr3_nt: TGTGCCAGCAGACTAACAGGGGATAACACTGAAGCTTTCTTT; cdr3_aa: CASRLTGDNTEAFF
clone_size: .; d_call: TRBD2; j_call: TRBJ2-3; v_call: TRBV29-1; cdr3_nt: TGCAGCGTAACGACTAGCGGGGGCCCAGATACGCAGTATTTT; cdr3_aa: CSVTTSGGPDTQYF
clone_size: few; d_call: .; j_call: TRBJ1-1; v_call: TRBV19; cdr3_nt: TGTGCCAGTAGTATTCACAGGAACACTGAAGCTTTCTTT; cdr3_aa: CASSIHRNTEAFF
clone_size: .; d_call: TRBD1; j_call: TRBJ1-2; v_call: TRBV11-2; cdr3_nt: TGTGCCAGCAGCCTCATCGTGACAGGGGGCGGCTACACCTTC; cdr3_aa: CASSLIVTGGGYTF
clone_size: .; d_call: .; j_call: TRBJ1-2; v_call: TRBV28; cdr3_nt: TGTGCCAGCAGTTTAGAACAAAACACGCAAGGCTACACCTTC; cdr3_aa: CASSLEQNTQGYTF
clone_size: .; d_call: .; j_call: TRBJ1-1; v_call: TRBV15; cdr3_nt: TGTGCCACCAGCAGAGAGTTTTTGATGGGCAGGGTATCCACTGAAGCTTTCTTT; cdr3_aa: CATSREFLMGRVSTEAFF
clone_size: .; d_call: .; j_call: TRBJ2-2; v_call: TRBV5-1; cdr3_nt: TGCGCCAGCAGCCTCTCGGGAAACACCGGGGAGCTGTTTTTT; cdr3_aa: CASSLSGNTGELFF
clone_size: .; d_call: .; j_call: TRBJ2-3; v_call: TRBV28; cdr3_nt: TGTGCCAGCAGTTTGGACAGAAATACGCAGTATTTT; cdr3_aa: CASSLDRNTQYF
clone_size: .; d_call: .; j_call: TRBJ2-3; v_call: TRBV6-5; cdr3_nt: TGTGCCAGCAGCCCCTTGCAGGGAGATACGCAGTATTTT; cdr3_aa: CASSPLQGDTQYF
clone_size: .; d_call: TRBD1; j_call: TRBJ1-5; v_call: TRBV2; cdr3_nt: TGTGCCAGCAGTGAAAGTGGGACAGGCAATCAGCCCCAGCATTTT; cdr3_aa: CASSESGTGNQPQHF
clone_size: .; d_call: .; j_call: TRBJ1-2; v_call: TRBV7-2; cdr3_nt: TGTGCCAGCAGCCCCGGGACAAGTTATGGCTACACCTTC; cdr3_aa: CASSPGTSYGYTF
clone_size: few; d_call: TRBD2; j_call: TRBJ2-2; v_call: TRBV10-2; cdr3_nt: TGCGCCAGCAGTGAGTCGTGGCTAGCGGGGCTCACCGGGGAGCTGTTTTTT; cdr3_aa: CASSESWLAGLTGELFF
clone_size: .; d_call: TRBD1; j_call: TRBJ1-4; v_call: TRBV11-2; cdr3_nt: TGTGCCAGCAGCTTGGGGGACAGCGAAAAACTGTTTTTT; cdr3_aa: CASSLGDSEKLFF
clone_size: few; d_call: .; j_call: TRBJ2-7; v_call: TRBV27; cdr3_nt: TGTGCCAGCAGTTTATCGACTCAAGTGGTCTACGAGCAGTACTTC; cdr3_aa: CASSLSTQVVYEQYF
clone_size: .; d_call: TRBD1; j_call: TRBJ1-2; v_call: TRBV7-8; cdr3_nt: TGTGCCAGCAGCTTAGTTCCCGGGACAGGGACGTTC; cdr3_aa: CASSLVPGTGTF
clone_size: .; d_call: .; j_call: TRBJ1-4; v_call: TRBV7-9; cdr3_nt: TGTGCCAGCAGCTTATTAGCGGGTGTGGGAAAACTGTTTTTT; cdr3_aa: CASSLLAGVGKLFF
clone_size: .; d_call: .; j_call: TRBJ2-7; v_call: TRBV4-2; cdr3_nt: TGTGCCAGCAGCCAAGAGGAGGACAGAGTCGGATACGAGCAGTACTTC; cdr3_aa: CASSQEEDRVGYEQYF
clone_size: .; d_call: .; j_call: TRBJ1-3; v_call: TRBV2; cdr3_nt: TGTGCCAGCAGAGAGGACTCGGCTGGAAACACCATATATTTT; cdr3_aa: CASREDSAGNTIYF
clone_size: .; d_call: TRBD1; j_call: TRBJ1-2; v_call: TRBV19; cdr3_nt: TGTGCCAGTAGCGACCAGGGGGACTATGGCTACACCTTC; cdr3_aa: CASSDQGDYGYTF
clone_size: .; d_call: .; j_call: TRBJ1-1; v_call: TRBV19; cdr3_nt: TGTGCCGCCGCGGAGCGGATGAACACTGAAGCTTTCTTT; cdr3_aa: CAAAERMNTEAFF
clone_size: .; d_call: TRBD1; j_call: TRBJ2-3; v_call: TRBV7-2; cdr3_nt: TGTGCCAGCAGCTCCGGGACAGGGGGAGATACGCAGTATTTT; cdr3_aa: CASSSGTGGDTQYF
clone_size: .; d_call: TRBD1; j_call: TRBJ2-7; v_call: TRBV14; cdr3_nt: TGTGCCAGCAGGGGGACAGGCTACGAGCAGTACTTC; cdr3_aa: CASRGTGYEQYF
clone_size: .; d_call: .; j_call: TRBJ1-5; v_call: TRBV6-5; cdr3_nt: TGTGCCAGCAGTCTCGGTTCAGGGTCCAATCAGCCCCAGCATTTT; cdr3_aa: CASSLGSGSNQPQHF
clone_size: .; d_call: .; j_call: TRBJ2-3; v_call: TRBV19; cdr3_nt: TGTGCCAGTAGTACGCACCCAAGTACGCGCCTCACAGATACGCAGTATTTT; cdr3_aa: CASSTHPSTRLTDTQYF
clone_size: once; d_call: .; j_call: TRBJ2-5; v_call: TRBV14; cdr3_nt: TGTGCCAGCAGCCAAGATGGGCAACTAGCAGTCAGAGAGACCCAGTACTTC; cdr3_aa: CASSQDGQLAVRETQYF
clone_size: .; d_call: .; j_call: TRBJ1-2; v_call: TRBV5-1; cdr3_nt: TGCGCCAGCAGCACGGACTACTATGGCTACACCTTC; cdr3_aa: CASSTDYYGYTF
clone_size: .; d_call: .; j_call: TRBJ1-3; v_call: TRBV4-1; cdr3_nt: TGCGCCAGCAGCCAAGCTTTCCTTAGGTTCGGAGGCCCTGGAAACACCATATATTTT; cdr3_aa: CASSQAFLRFGGPGNTIYF
clone_size: .; d_call: .; j_call: TRBJ2-6; v_call: TRBV25-1; cdr3_nt: TGTGCCAGCAGTGAAGTGGCTCCGAAAGCTGGGGCCAACGTCCTGACTTTC; cdr3_aa: CASSEVAPKAGANVLTF
clone_size: .; d_call: TRBD2; j_call: TRBJ2-1; v_call: TRBV7-2; cdr3_nt: TGTGCCAGCAGCCTTACGCTAGCGGGAGGAAGTGAGCAGTTCTTC; cdr3_aa: CASSLTLAGGSEQFF
clone_size: .; d_call: TRBD1; j_call: TRBJ1-5; v_call: TRBV27; cdr3_nt: TGTGCCAGCAGCGTTTTGGGGACAGGGAATCAGCCCCAGCATTTT; cdr3_aa: CASSVLGTGNQPQHF
clone_size: once; d_call: .; j_call: TRBJ2-1; v_call: TRBV29-1; cdr3_nt: TGCAGCGTTGTTCGAGGTAGCGGAACCAATGAGCAGTTCTTC; cdr3_aa: CSVVRGSGTNEQFF
clone_size: once; d_call: TRBD2; j_call: TRBJ2-7; v_call: TRBV4-2; cdr3_nt: TGTGCCAGCAGCCAAGAGACTAGCGGGAGCTACGAGCAGTACTTC; cdr3_aa: CASSQETSGSYEQYF